This paragraph reports one T cell receptor (beta chain). Antigen unknown. This sample was included in a study of spatial heterogeneity in lung cancer. As to time point: sample taken at primary tumor resection. Unsorted whole RNA from tumor, nontumor lung or frozen PBMC underwent sequencing. Broader study findings: Within tumors, counts of expanded alpha and beta TCRs tracked tumor mutation counts. Regional and ubiquitous nonsynonymous mutations were tracked by counts of regional and ubiquitous expanded TCRs, respectively.

Deletions cut 6 bases from V and 5 bases from J, with 14 bases between. The CDR3 totals 13 residues. Germline V gene lookup returns CDR1 DFQATT and CDR2 SNEGSKA (reference sequence). A distinct unique molecular identifier was carried by each TCR cDNA molecule. One entry per CDR3 protein, called by TCRdb with MiXCR from the 5' RACE reads. The data hold 20,000 to 25,000 distinct CDR3 sequences, with approximately 3% observed a single time. This chain joins TRBV20-1 and TRBJ2-1; no firm D call. The source of this sequence is a male donor with early-stage non-small cell lung cancer. Material: lung tumor tissue, obtained at surgery. CDR3 sequence: CSAGWMTDNEQFF. The CDR3, as DNA: TGCAGTGCGGGCTGGATGACGGACAATGAGCAGTTCTTC.